This T cell receptor beta chain emerged from a study of T cells in Graves' hyperthyroidism and ophthalmopathy (dated by TCRdb to about 2019). For the study in its entirety: Peripheral blood was collected at initial diagnosis, before any treatment. To identify TCR V-J signatures that set the groups apart, the researchers used a discovery cohort of roughly 100 patients, made up of around 42 with Graves' ophthalmopathy and 57 with stable Graves' hyperthyroidism. Whether ophthalmopathy could be predicted prospectively was tested in an independent validation cohort made up of under 20 hyperthyroidism patients plus 17 patients who later progressed to ophthalmopathy. The roughly 94 discovery patients were randomly split 7:3 into training and test sets. Thyroid tissue and blood T-cell repertoires from six Graves' hyperthyroidism patients were also compared in the study. After blood sampling, hyperthyroidism patients were treated with methimazole at a starting dose of 30 mg daily, and ophthalmopathy patients were treated with high-dose intravenous methylprednisolone. The paper reports TCR Vbeta CDR3 sequencing of 140 or so peripheral blood samples: 43 ophthalmopathy, approximately 74 hyperthyroidism and about 17 progressor patients. What the study reported, not specific to this receptor: During validation, the model predicted progression to ophthalmopathy a median of around 6 months ahead of onset, with approximately 70% sensitivity and roughly 72% specificity. No statistical method was used to set the sample size in advance, and investigators knew the group allocation. A model built on a 13 V-J signature distinguished ophthalmopathy from stable hyperthyroidism, reaching about 88% sensitivity and under 84% specificity in cross-validation and 80%/75% in testing. Blood samples also contained most of the expanded thyroid clonotypes (frequency above 0.001), which suggests that blood repertoires may reflect thyroid immune responses.

This clonotype was observed many times. Its recognized antigen is unknown. No base-level quality is on record; no much larger clone is a single base apart. Amplification of TCR beta CDR3 regions was carried out from RNA transcripts. The TCR CDR3 was subjected to a first round of RT-PCR using the HTBI primer set and the Qiagen OneStep RT-PCR kit. The libraries were constructed in a second round of multiplex PCR and then size-selected and purified. Sequencing of the libraries was done on an Illumina HiSeq2000 using paired-end 100 bp reads. From the authors' description of their analysis: SOAPnuke was used to process the raw data, removing reads that contained adapters or uncalled bases, had a mean Phred below 15, or lacked an exact match to the constant primer or identifier. COPE v1.2.5 was used to merge high-quality paired reads, and clonotypes were defined as unique nucleotide sequences. Clonotypes were aligned to IMGT TRBV, TRBD and TRBJ reference segments using MiTCR v1.1. The analysis included only V-J combinations with a frequency above 0.0001, which together covered roughly 99% of the repertoires. The TCS score was defined as the ratio of F50 (clonal expansion) to E x V (chaos), calculated using BLOSUM62-based TCRdist between CDR3 peptides within each V-J. Welch's t-statistics and random forest reduced 450 to 600 V-J features to about 13, which were used in a naive Bayes classifier (R e1071). The public reads were quality trimmed at Q25 with fastp and then assembled into clones with MiXCR by TCRdb, keeping productive beta chains. Rows with a matching CDR3 protein are joined into one entry that keeps the most common DNA and genes. Here the V and J calls rest on TCRdb's processing, not on the authors' analysis. The sample includes about 360,000 distinct CDR3 sequences, with approximately 19% observed a single time. 3% to 4.5% of the sample rests with the top ten.

The CDR3 spans 17 residues, from the cysteine through the phenylalanine. The entry retains the CDR3 DNA only, 51 bases that are in frame from base 1. CDR1 SGHRS and CDR2 YFSETQ were looked up in the germline V gene. Trimming removed 5 bases from V and 4 bases from J, leaving 24 bases between the germline ends. A patient counted as having stable Graves' hyperthyroidism if no progression to ophthalmopathy occurred over 18 months of follow-up. The hyperthyroidism patients were between 18 and 65 years old and newly diagnosed, with a disease duration of less than 2 months. The study excluded patients with uncontrolled infections, other autoimmune diseases, pregnancy or lactation. Diagnoses were established on the basis of clinical symptoms, serum thyroxine and TRAb, thyroid ultrasound, and orbital computed tomography. PBMCs were isolated from 7.5 to 10 ml of fresh peripheral blood by Ficoll-Paque density gradient centrifugation. Total RNA was extracted with Trizol reagent, and quality was checked on an Agilent 2100 Bioanalyzer.

The origin of this receptor is a woman aged 18-35 years with Graves' hyperthyroidism. The V and J genes are TRBV5-1 and TRBJ1-2, and perhaps TRBD1 as D gene, on 5 matching bases. The sequenced sample consisted of blood. The DNA sequence follows: TGCGCCAGCAGGGACGGAAACCCCCGGGAAGGGGCCTATGGCTACACCTTC. It is translated as CASRDGNPREGAYGYTF. The reference TRBV5-1 and TRBJ1-2 proteins fill in what lies around the CDR3, so the full variable domain reads KAGVTQTPRYLIKTRGQQVTLSCSPISGHRSVSWYQQTPGQGLQFLFEYFSETQRNKGNFPGRFSGRQFSNSRSEMNVSTLELGDSALYLCASRDGNPREGAYGYTFGSGTRLTVV.